Below, 3 T cell receptor beta chains from the same sample are listed, as sequenced in a study of T-cell reconstitution after alpha-beta-depleted transplantation in children. Unique molecular identifiers were built into the TCRbeta library. TCRdb called the PCR reads again in MiXCR, with one record for every CDR3 protein. The table lists roughly 300,000 distinct CDR3 sequences, about a tenth of them singletons, with 2% to 2.5% in the top ten. The sequenced sample was PBMCs from the stem cell graft donor, obtained from the stem cell graft. The source is a human donor who donated a stem cell graft to a child with acute lymphoblastic leukemia.

The chain couples TRBV5-1 to TRBJ2-4; D not resolved. Germline V lookup: CDR1 SGHRS, CDR2 YFSETQ. The CDR3 is 13 residues long. V gave up 7 bases and J gave up 7 bases, with 15 bases separating them. The CDR3 nucleotides read TGCGCCAGCTCCTTACCCCTAGAGAACATTCAGTACTTC. This sequence encodes CASSLPLENIQYF.

This clonotype has ten or more counts. The V call is TRBV20-1, the J call TRBJ2-5; 14 bases align to TRBD2. Trimming took 6 bases from V and 1 from J; bases not matched to a gene: 1. The CDR3 spans 14 residues. Germline lookup yields CDR1 DFQATT and CDR2 SNEGSKA (reference sequence). The chain's CDR3 is CSATSGRGQETQYF. DNA of the CDR3: TGCAGTGCGACTAGCGGGAGGGGCCAAGAGACCCAGTACTTC.

This clonotype occurred many times. The chain links TRBV28 to TRBJ2-2; 13 bases agree with TRBD2. Losses at the gene ends were 5 bases for V and 0 bases for J; bases not matched to a gene: 3. Germline V gene data show CDR1 as MDHEN and CDR2 as SYDVKM. This CDR3 has 17 residues. CDR3 sequence reads: CASSPGTSGTNTGELFF. As DNA, the CDR3 is TGTGCCAGCAGTCCTGGGACTAGCGGGACGAACACCGGGGAGCTGTTTTTT.